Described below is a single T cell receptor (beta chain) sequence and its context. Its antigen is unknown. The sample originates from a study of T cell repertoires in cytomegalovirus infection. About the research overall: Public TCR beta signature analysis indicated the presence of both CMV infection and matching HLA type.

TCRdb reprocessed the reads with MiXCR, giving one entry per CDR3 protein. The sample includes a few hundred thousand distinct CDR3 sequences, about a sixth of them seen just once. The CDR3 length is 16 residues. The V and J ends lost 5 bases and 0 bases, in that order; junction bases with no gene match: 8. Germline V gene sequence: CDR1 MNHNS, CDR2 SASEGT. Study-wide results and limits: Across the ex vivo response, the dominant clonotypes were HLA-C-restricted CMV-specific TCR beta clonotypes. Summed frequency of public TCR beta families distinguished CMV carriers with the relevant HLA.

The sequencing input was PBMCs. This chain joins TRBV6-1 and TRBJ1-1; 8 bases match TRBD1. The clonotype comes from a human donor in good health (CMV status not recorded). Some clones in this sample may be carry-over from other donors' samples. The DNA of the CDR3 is TGTGCCAGCAGTCTAAGACAGGGGTCAATGAACACTGAAGCTTTCTTT. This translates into CASSLRQGSMNTEAFF.